This T cell receptor (beta chain) was identified during a study of control samples from healthy donors and cancer patients (TCRdb year 2020). CDR1 SGDLS and CDR2 YYNGEE are derived from the germline V gene. Reading from cysteine to phenylalanine, the CDR3 counts 15 amino acids. Only CDR3 DNA remains: 45 bases, in frame from the first base. For this chain, trimming is 0 bases at the V end and 3 bases at the J end, and the number of junction bases without a gene match is 2. To note about this clone: The antigen it recognizes is unknown. Per-base qualities were not stored, and no clone one base away is much larger. Other DNA sequences in the same sample also yield this CDR3.

Library preparation was by the immunoSEQ multiplex PCR assay. Drawn from immuneACCESS, this table holds only the in-frame rearrangements with V and J called that TCRdb kept. Clones are partly lost; checked studies trace under half to an unresolved V gene and leave the rest unexplained. The sample table holds roughly 190,000 clones, of which about nine tenths were seen once. The top ten clonotypes cover roughly 1.6% of the sample. Sequencing was carried out using blood. The origin of this receptor is a woman younger than 45 in good health. The chain is encoded by TRBV9 joined to TRBJ2-1, and 8 junctional nucleotides match TRBD2. The DNA reads TGTGCCAGCAGCGTAGCGGGGGGGGGCTACAATGAGCAGTTCTTC. Its protein product is CASSVAGGGYNEQFF.